This paragraph covers one TCR beta chain sequence. Antigen specificity is unknown. This record belongs to a study of cytomegalovirus exposure and HLA in healthy donors. Study outcomes and limitations: Three of the chains that were CMV-associated were confirmed in vitro to be specific for CMV antigens. Rarity held for most TCR sequences, but there were some public TCRs that occurred in many donors.

V lost 5 bases and J lost 0; bases outside the gene matches: 8. The CDR3 contains 16 residues. CDR1 is SGHAT and CDR2 is FQNNGV in the germline V gene. Clones were sequenced by immunoSEQ multiplex PCR, and TCRdb holds only the in-frame ones, with some missing. Here the sample spans about 310,000 clones, approximately 86% being singletons. This sequence joins TRBV11-2 and TRBJ2-7; 9 bases map to TRBD2. This clonotype originated in a young man in good health and CMV-seronegative. Material: PBMCs. CDR3 loop: CASSDRGAGGSYEQYF. CDR3 DNA sequence: TGTGCCAGCAGCGACCGGGGAGCGGGGGGCTCCTACGAGCAGTACTTC.